Below, 32 T cell receptor beta chains from the same sample are listed, as sequenced in a study of blood T cell repertoires in COVID-19. Produced via immunoSEQ multiplex PCR; TCRdb's table is partial and in-frame only. The sample contains 140,000 or so clones, 75% to 90% of which appear only once. The source material was peripheral blood. The receptor set was obtained from a man aged 70 or older who had recovered from COVID-19.

This clone was seen a single time. The chain joins TRBV6-5 to TRBJ1-2, with 11 bases fitting TRBD1. V was pared by 8 bases and J by 5 bases, with 7 bases of the junction left unmatched. This CDR3 is built from 14 residues. Germline assignment: CDR1 MNHEY and CDR2 SVGAGI. CDR3 DNA sequence: TGTGCCAGCGGGAGGGACAGGGGGGCGTATGGCTACACCTTC. It encodes CASGRDRGAYGYTF.

This chain uses TRBV29-1 with TRBJ2-7, with D unresolved. With 4 bases removed from V and 2 bases from J, the gap between germline ends came to 12 bases. Germline loops: CDR1 SQVTM, CDR2 ANQGSEA. The length of the CDR3 is 13 residues. CDR3 nucleotides: TGCAGCGTTGTGACAAGGCTTACCTACGAGCAGTACTTC. Translation gives CSVVTRLTYEQYF.

The V gene is TRBV7-9, the J gene TRBJ2-5; tentative D call: TRBD1 (6 bases). The V gene's germline CDR1 is SEHNR and CDR2 FQNEAQ (reference sequence). V lost 4 bases and J lost 5, with 11 bases in between. The CDR3 spans 13 residues. CDR3 nucleotides: TGTGCCAGCAGCTCCAGGGGACGGGAGACCCAGTACTTC. Translated, it gives CASSSRGRETQYF.

This clone was seen ten or more times. The chain employs TRBV7-9 and TRBJ2-1; 13 nucleotides match TRBD2. Per germline, CDR1 SEHNR and CDR2 FQNEAQ (reference sequence). Losses at the gene ends were 5 bases for V and 9 bases for J; bases not matched to a gene: 4. This CDR3 has 14 amino acids. The CDR3 sequence is CASSPGLAGLEQFF. The CDR3 nucleotides are TGTGCCAGCAGCCCGGGACTAGCGGGGCTTGAGCAGTTCTTC.

This chain joins TRBV19 and TRBJ1-5, with D unresolved. The V gene lost 4 bases and the J gene lost 6 bases, with 16 bases spanning the gap. This CDR3 has 15 residues. Germline-derived CDR1 and CDR2 are LNHDA and SQIVND (reference sequence). The CDR3 is CASSKAPGNSQPQHF. The CDR3 nucleotides read TGTGCCAGTAGTAAGGCCCCCGGGAACAGTCAGCCCCAGCATTTT.

V gene TRBV29-1 combines with J gene TRBJ1-2; tentative D call: TRBD1 (5 bases). Germline CDR1 and CDR2: SQVTM and ANQGSEA. Trimming stripped 4 bases from V and 2 bases from J, with 11 bases between. The CDR3 loop spans 13 amino acids. CDR3 amino acids: CSVGWGPNYGYTF. The CDR3 nucleotides read TGCAGCGTTGGGTGGGGCCCCAACTATGGCTACACCTTC.

This chain links TRBV20-1 with TRBJ2-1, with TRBD2 as a possible D gene (6 bases). The CDR3 is made up of 11 amino acids. Trimming cost V 0 bases and J 13 bases, with 10 bases left between them. Germline CDR1 and CDR2: DFQATT and SNEGSKA (reference sequence). The CDR3 here is CSARDMGLQFF. The CDR3 DNA reads TGCAGTGCTAGAGATATGGGACTTCAGTTCTTC.

This clone was seen only a few times. This chain connects TRBV21-1 to TRBJ2-1; TRBD2 reflects the table's D call only, with no check against the DNA. TRBV21-1 is designated a pseudogene. CDR3 length: 17 amino acids. CDR3: CASSKVDGREWDNEQFF. In DNA form, the CDR3 reads TGTGCCAGCAGCAAAGTTGATGGGCGGGAATGGGACAATGAGCAGTTCTTC.

V is TRBV4-3 and J is TRBJ1-1; TRBD1 agrees at 9 bases. J lost 1 base, V lost 0 bases, and 3 bases had no gene match. This CDR3 has 16 amino acids. Germline values: CDR1 LGHNA, CDR2 YSLEER. CDR3 sequence (DNA): TGCGCCAGCAGCCAAGATCGGACAGGGGAGAACACTGAAGCTTTCTTT. Translating gives CASSQDRTGENTEAFF.

V gene TRBV4-3 combines with J gene TRBJ2-1; TRBD2 is a possible D gene (6 bases). The V gene's germline CDR1 is LGHNA and CDR2 YSLEER. The CDR3 covers 18 residues. Trimming left V 0 bases short and J 0 bases short, with 15 bases between. The CDR3 region has the DNA TGCGCCAGCAGCCAAGATCGCGGTAGCGGAGGCTCCTACAATGAGCAGTTCTTC. Residues: CASSQDRGSGGSYNEQFF.

The gene calls are TRBV29-1 and TRBJ2-1, with TRBD1 as a possible D gene (6 bases). The CDR3 runs to 13 residues. V lost 8 bases to trimming and J lost 6 bases, with 17 bases between them. Germline assignment: CDR1 SQVTM and CDR2 ANQGSEA. CDR3 nucleotide sequence: TGCAGCCTCATACAGGGAAGAGGCAATGAGCAGTTCTTC. Translated: CSLIQGRGNEQFF.

The table lists this clone with a count of one. This sequence joins TRBV5-4 and TRBJ2-7; 8 bases are shared with TRBD2. CDR1 is SGHNT and CDR2 is YYREEE in the germline V gene (reference sequence). The CDR3 spans 15 residues. Trimming at V came to 4 bases and at J to 7 bases, leaving 13 bases not matched to a gene. The CDR3 DNA reads as TGTGCCAGCAGCGGGAGAGCGGGAGAGGCGGGGGAGCAGTACTTC. Its translation is CASSGRAGEAGEQYF.

The chain recombines TRBV2 with TRBJ2-1; 7 nucleotides line up with TRBD2. CDR3 size: 13 residues. The germline V gene has CDR1 SNHLY and CDR2 FYNNEI. V shed 7 bases and J 13 bases; nucleotides not matched to a gene: 13. CDR3 bases: TGTGCCAGCAACGTGGGAGGGGTCGGATCCCAGTTCTTC. It yields the protein CASNVGGVGSQFF.

This chain links TRBV3-1 (or the pseudogene TRBV3-2) with TRBJ2-7; 7 bases align to TRBD1. CDR3 length equals 16 residues. J was trimmed by 2 bases and V by 4 bases; bases with no gene match: 11. CDR1 and CDR2 from the germline V gene are LGHDT and YNNKEL (reference sequence). The CDR3: CASSPHRGPDTYEQYF. The DNA for the CDR3 is TGTGCCAGCAGCCCACACAGGGGCCCTGACACCTACGAGCAGTACTTC.

The chain combines TRBV24-1 with TRBJ2-1; 7 positions agree with TRBD1. This CDR3 comprises 16 residues. V trimming: 2 bases; J trimming: 0 bases; junction bases outside the gene matches: 3. Germline V gene lookup returns CDR1 KGHDR and CDR2 SFDVKD. The CDR3 loop is CATSDSRDSSYNEQFF. Written as DNA, the CDR3 is TGTGCCACCAGTGATTCCCGGGACAGCTCCTACAATGAGCAGTTCTTC.

J is TRBJ2-7 and V is TRBV6-5, with D tentatively TRBD2 (6 bases). Trimming removed 7 bases from V and 4 bases from J, with 20 bases in between. The CDR3 sequence is 15 residues long. Germline V gene data show CDR1 as MNHEY and CDR2 as SVGAGI. The CDR3 is CASTSPRESVYEQYF. The CDR3 DNA reads as TGTGCCAGCACCTCCCCTCGGGAGTCTGTATACGAGCAGTACTTC.

The rearrangement joins TRBV4-1 to TRBJ1-1, with a tentative D call TRBD1 (5 bases). The CDR3 runs 15 residues. Germline CDR1 MGHRA, CDR2 YSYEKL. V was pared by 3 bases and J by 1 base, with 12 bases between. CDR3 loop: CASSHRGYGNTEAFF. Here the CDR3 DNA reads TGCGCCAGCAGCCATCGGGGGTACGGGAACACTGAAGCTTTCTTT.

The chain recombines TRBV7-2 with TRBJ2-7, with 10 positions matching TRBD2. V lost 5 bases to trimming and J lost 4 bases; unmatched junction nucleotides: 8. Germline CDR1 and CDR2: SGHTA and FQGNSA. The CDR3 contains 15 residues. The CDR3 loop reads CASSKGTSAGYEQYF. CDR3 in DNA: TGTGCCAGCAGCAAAGGGACTAGCGCTGGTTACGAGCAGTACTTC.

The V call is TRBV3-1 (or the pseudogene TRBV3-2), the J call TRBJ1-4; the D is unclear. V gave up 2 bases and J gave up 5 bases, with 9 bases separating them. The CDR3 extends over 14 amino acids. Looked up from germline, CDR1 is LGHDT and CDR2 is YNNKEL (reference sequence). The CDR3 nucleotides are TGTGCCAGCAGCCAACGGCGGCGGAATGAAAAACTGTTTTTT. Amino acids: CASSQRRRNEKLFF.

The chain carries TRBV6-5 and TRBJ2-2, with D possibly TRBD1 on 6 matching bases. The V gene's germline CDR1 is MNHEY and CDR2 SVGAGI. The V end lost 3 bases, the J end lost 4 bases, and 15 bases lay between the germline ends. This CDR3 has 16 residues. The CDR3 DNA reads TGTGCCAGCAGTTATTTCAGGGGAAGGAGCACCGGGGAGCTGTTTTTT. Translation: CASSYFRGRSTGELFF.

This clone has a handful of counts. The chain joins TRBV9 to TRBJ2-7; 7 positions match TRBD2. The junction had 1 base not matched to a gene; V was cut back by 0 bases and J by 1 base. This CDR3 contains 14 residues. Germline V gene lookup returns CDR1 SGDLS and CDR2 YYNGEE. The DNA for the CDR3 is TGTGCCAGCAGCGTAGGGGACTATTCCTACGAGCAGTACTTC. Amino acid sequence: CASSVGDYSYEQYF.

The chain links TRBV4-3 to TRBJ2-5; D is undetermined. CDR3 length equals 14 residues. V was pared by 0 bases and J by 6 bases, with 11 bases between. CDR1 LGHNA and CDR2 YSLEER come from the germline V gene. CDR3 in amino acids: CASSQDRNAQTQYF. The CDR3 coding sequence is TGCGCCAGCAGCCAAGATCGTAACGCGCAGACCCAGTACTTC.

This chain links TRBV12-3 or TRBV12-4 with TRBJ1-5; D perhaps matches TRBD1 (6 bases). V lost 5 bases and J lost 13, with 15 bases in between. The CDR3 has 12 residues. The CDR3 loop is CASSLQTGIQHF. The CDR3 DNA reads as TGTGCCAGCAGTCTACAAACAGGGATTCAGCATTTT.

This chain links TRBV5-1 with TRBJ2-7, with D maybe TRBD2 (5 bases). This CDR3 has 13 residues. Trimming cost V 5 bases and J 3 bases, with 12 bases left between them. From germline, CDR1 is SGHRS and CDR2 YFSETQ. The CDR3 here is CASRSGPSYEQYF. In DNA form, the CDR3 reads TGCGCCAGCAGGAGCGGCCCTAGCTACGAGCAGTACTTC.

The genes are TRBV6-5 and TRBJ2-1; TRBD2 might be the D (6 bases). This CDR3 is built from 13 residues. The germline gives CDR1 MNHEY, CDR2 SVGAGI. Trimming pared 7 bases from V and 6 bases from J, leaving 13 bases between. The CDR3 DNA sequence: TGTGCCAGCACCATTGGACTAATCAATGAGCAGTTCTTC. Amino acids: CASTIGLINEQFF.

This clone has only a few counts. The CDR3 DNA reads TGCGCCAGCAGCAGAACCGGGACAGGGGGCGTTACCCCTGAAGCTTTCTTT. Residues: CASSRTGTGGVTPEAFF. V and J are TRBV5-1 and TRBJ1-1; 12 bases map to TRBD1. The CDR3 sequence is 17 residues long. V lost 4 bases to trimming and J lost 6 bases; unmatched junction nucleotides: 13. Germline-derived CDR1 and CDR2 are SGHRS and YFSETQ. Full variable domain (remainder filled in from reference TRBV5-1 and TRBJ1-1): KAGVTQTPRYLIKTRGQQVTLSCSPISGHRSVSWYQQTPGQGLQFLFEYFSETQRNKGNFPGRFSGRQFSNSRSEMNVSTLELGDSALYLCASSRTGTGGVTPEAFFGQGTRLTVV.

This clone showed up just once. The V call is TRBV18, the J call TRBJ2-7; D is undetermined. Germline V CDR1 and CDR2: KGHSH, LQKENI. The CDR3 is 15 residues long. V was shortened by 3 bases and J by 2 bases, with 14 bases between the two germline ends. CDR3: CASSPALGLTYEQYF. CDR3 nucleotides: TGTGCCAGCTCACCGGCCCTAGGCCTAACCTACGAGCAGTACTTC.

Only one count was recorded for this clone. This chain joins TRBV29-1 and TRBJ1-1; D remains ambiguous. Germline values: CDR1 SQVTM, CDR2 ANQGSEA. This CDR3 contains 14 residues. V dropped 0 bases and J dropped 1 base, with 9 bases sitting between them. CDR3 DNA: TGCAGCGTTGAAGAGGGAGGACGGAACACTGAAGCTTTCTTT. It encodes CSVEEGGRNTEAFF.

This chain links TRBV12-3 or TRBV12-4 with TRBJ2-6, with D uncertain. The CDR3 runs 13 residues. The V end was cut by 8 bases, the J end by 0 bases, with 5 bases between. The CDR3 loop is CASRVSGANVLTF. The DNA for the CDR3 is TGTGCCAGCCGGGTCTCTGGGGCCAACGTCCTGACTTTC.

The table lists this clone with a count of one. The rearrangement uses TRBV30 and TRBJ2-1; 9 bases are a match to TRBD1. Unmatched junction bases numbered 6, after V lost 0 bases and J lost 3 bases. The CDR3 spans 16 residues. CDR1 is GTSNPN, CDR2 SVGIG, per germline (reference sequence). CDR3 in amino acids: CAWSVPGTGYYNEQFF. CDR3 coding DNA: TGTGCCTGGAGTGTTCCCGGGACAGGGTACTACAATGAGCAGTTCTTC.

This chain connects TRBV18 to TRBJ1-1, with D unresolved. CDR3 length: 13 amino acids. V shed 6 bases and J shed 4 bases, with 12 bases lying between them. Germline CDR1 and CDR2: KGHSH and LQKENI. The CDR3 nucleotides read TGTGCCAGCTCCCGCCGTGAGGGCACTGAAGCTTTCTTT. This sequence encodes CASSRREGTEAFF.

This chain uses TRBV7-2 with TRBJ2-1; possibly TRBD2 for D (5 bases). The V gene lost 1 base and the J gene lost 4 bases, with 5 bases spanning the gap. CDR1 and CDR2 from the germline V gene are SGHTA and FQGNSA. The CDR3 is 13 amino acids. The CDR3: CASSLGTYNEQFF. CDR3 DNA sequence: TGTGCCAGCAGCTTAGGGACTTACAATGAGCAGTTCTTC.